Following are 28 T cell receptor beta chains from one sample sequenced in a study of OX40 agonist ivuxolimab in advanced cancers. The data were produced by immunoSEQ multiplex PCR, yet TCRdb's version contains in-frame clones alone and is incomplete. Found here are 100,000 or so clones, about 85% of them singletons; the top ten hold 3% to 4.5%. The sample consisted of CD4+ or CD8+ T cells sorted from blood, taken in a trial of the OX40 agonist ivuxolimab. The receptors here all came from an adult with an advanced solid tumor such as melanoma, head and neck, liver or kidney cancer.

The gene calls are TRBV6-1 and TRBJ1-1; TRBD1 matches at 8 bases. The CDR3 contains 15 residues. Trimming at V came to 7 bases and at J to 0 bases, leaving 7 bases not matched to a gene. Germline V gene lookup returns CDR1 MNHNS and CDR2 SASEGT. CDR3 sequence reads: CASTLRQGLNTEAFF. CDR3 coding DNA: TGTGCCAGCACCCTTCGACAGGGGCTGAACACTGAAGCTTTCTTT.

This chain links TRBV5-6 with TRBJ2-7, with D tentatively TRBD1 (5 bases). The CDR3 totals 13 residues. Germline CDR1 reads SGHDT; CDR2 reads YYEEEE. Trimming left V 1 base short and J 5 bases short, with 10 bases between. CDR3 sequence: CASSLTGWDEQYF. The DNA of the CDR3 is TGTGCCAGCAGCTTGACAGGATGGGACGAGCAGTACTTC.

This rearrangement joins TRBV7-2 to TRBJ2-7, with unresolved D. Germline CDR1 reads SGHTA; CDR2 reads FQGNSA. V shed 5 bases and J shed 4 bases, with 6 bases lying between them. The CDR3 runs 11 residues. The CDR3 coding sequence is TGTGCCAGCAGCAGGGATTACGAGCAGTACTTC. It specifies CASSRDYEQYF.

The rearrangement joins TRBV11-2 to TRBJ1-3; no clear D. CDR1 SGHAT and CDR2 FQNNGV come from the germline V gene. CDR3 length equals 17 residues. Trimming left V 2 bases short and J 3 bases short, with 17 bases between. In DNA, the CDR3 is TGTGCCAGCAGCTTATCTACGGACCCGGGAGATGGAAACACCATATATTTT. Protein: CASSLSTDPGDGNTIYF.

For the CDR3, the DNA is TGTGCCAGCACTGGGGGCGCATCTTTTACAGATACGCAGTATTTT. It encodes CASTGGASFTDTQYF. The chain carries TRBV6-1 and TRBJ2-3, with D tentatively TRBD1 (6 bases). CDR1 and CDR2 (germline): MNHNS, SASEGT. V lost 7 bases and J 3 bases, leaving 17 bases between the germline ends. The CDR3 consists of 15 residues.

This sequence joins TRBV28 and TRBJ2-5; D ambiguous. Germline V gene sequence: CDR1 MDHEN, CDR2 SYDVKM. CDR3 length equals 17 residues. The germline V and J ends were trimmed by 2 bases and 3 bases, with 19 bases remaining between them. The CDR3 DNA reads as TGTGCCAGCAGTTTAAGCCTACGAGGCCAACGAGAAGAGACCCAGTACTTC. Translation gives CASSLSLRGQREETQYF. Complete variable domain (other parts from reference TRBV28 and TRBJ2-5): DVKVTQSSRYLVKRTGEKVFLECVQDMDHENMFWYRQDPGLGLRLIYFSYDVKMKEKGDIPEGYSVSREKKERFSLILESASTNQTSMYLCASSLSLRGQREETQYFGPGTRLLVL.

The rearrangement joins TRBV21-1 to TRBJ2-7. TRBV21-1 is deemed a pseudogene. This CDR3 contains 12 residues. This CDR3 reads CASNHRVYEQYF. In nucleotides, the CDR3 is TGTGCCAGCAACCATAGGGTCTACGAGCAGTACTTC.

The rearrangement joins TRBV27 to TRBJ2-5, with 8 positions matching TRBD2. The CDR3 runs to 15 residues. Germline-derived CDR1 and CDR2 are MNHEY and SMNVEV (reference sequence). J was trimmed by 2 bases and V by 5 bases; bases with no gene match: 7. The CDR3 nucleotides read TGTGCCAGCAGTCTGGGGTCGGGAGGGCAAGAGACCCAGTACTTC. It yields the protein CASSLGSGGQETQYF.

The chain joins TRBV7-9 to TRBJ1-3, with D possibly TRBD1 on 6 matching bases. Germline lookup yields CDR1 SEHNR and CDR2 FQNEAQ (reference sequence). Trimming removed 6 bases at V and 0 bases at J, with 18 bases between. The CDR3 runs to 17 residues. In nucleotides, the CDR3 is TGTGCCAGCAGGGAGACAGGAGAAGAGGGCTCTGGAAACACCATATATTTT. Translated: CASRETGEEGSGNTIYF.

The chain employs TRBV14 and TRBJ2-2; D remains ambiguous. Germline CDR1 reads SGHDN; CDR2 reads FVKESK. This CDR3 region has 13 residues. Deletions cut 3 bases from V and 6 bases from J, with 8 bases between. In DNA form, the CDR3 reads TGTGCCAGCAGCCATCAAAGCCCCGGGGAGCTGTTTTTT. The encoded protein is CASSHQSPGELFF.

The V call is TRBV9, the J call TRBJ1-6; D is unresolved. Looked up from germline, CDR1 is SGDLS and CDR2 is YYNGEE. The CDR3 totals 14 residues. The V end was cut by 4 bases, the J end by 8 bases, with 13 bases between. The CDR3 sequence is CASSFSPFDSPLHF. The CDR3 DNA reads as TGTGCCAGCAGCTTTAGCCCTTTTGATTCACCCCTCCACTTT. The entire variable domain, with the rest obtained from reference TRBV9 and TRBJ1-6, is as follows: DSGVTQTPKHLITATGQRVTLRCSPRSGDLSVYWYQQSLDQGLQFLIQYYNGEERAKGNILERFSAQQFPDLHSELNLSSLELGDSALYFCASSFSPFDSPLHFGNGTRLTVT.

The CDR3 here is CASSFPSDKETQYF. The DNA of the CDR3 is TGTGCCAGCAGCTTCCCCTCAGATAAGGAGACCCAGTACTTC. The V call is TRBV5-6, the J call TRBJ2-5; D unclear. There are 14 residues in the CDR3. V lost 2 bases and J 5 bases, leaving 13 bases between the germline ends. Germline V gene lookup returns CDR1 SGHDT and CDR2 YYEEEE.

This chain joins TRBV5-8 and TRBJ1-1; D might be TRBD1 (5 bases). Between the trimmed V and J ends, which lost 7 bases and 4 bases, there was a span of 11 bases. Germline V lookup: CDR1 SGHTS, CDR2 YDEGEE. The CDR3 runs 12 residues. The CDR3, as DNA: TGTGCCAGCTTCCGGGGGGGCACTGAAGCTTTCTTT. It is translated as CASFRGGTEAFF.

DNA for the CDR3: TGTGCCATCAGTGACGACAGGGGCGCAGATACGCAGTATTTT. This codes for CAISDDRGADTQYF. The V gene is TRBV10-3, the J gene TRBJ2-3; 8 nucleotides align to TRBD1. CDR3 length: 14 residues. The J segment lost 4 bases and the V segment lost 3 bases, leaving 3 bases of the junction unmatched. The germline CDR1 and CDR2 sequences are ENHRY and SYGVKD.

The genes are TRBV11-2 and TRBJ1-2; D call uncertain. The length of the CDR3 is 12 residues. The V end lost 3 bases, the J end lost 6 bases, and 8 bases lay between the germline ends. Germline V gene lookup returns CDR1 SGHAT and CDR2 FQNNGV. CDR3 amino acids: CASSLEWDGYTF. The DNA for the CDR3 is TGTGCCAGCAGCTTGGAGTGGGATGGCTACACCTTC.

The chain couples TRBV7-8 to TRBJ1-5, with D perhaps TRBD1 (6 bases). The CDR3 is 15 amino acids. Germline CDR1 is SGHVS and CDR2 is FQNEAQ. V shed 2 bases and J shed 7 bases, with 15 bases lying between them. The CDR3 is CASSLRAGQDQPQHF. The CDR3 DNA reads TGTGCCAGCAGCTTACGAGCGGGACAAGACCAGCCCCAGCATTTT.

This clone has only one observation. The chain uses TRBV30 and TRBJ2-7; 11 bases line up with TRBD1. This CDR3 has 16 amino acids. V lost 0 bases, J lost 5 bases, and 9 bases stayed unmatched. Germline CDR1 is GTSNPN and CDR2 is SVGIG (reference sequence). CDR3: CAWSVGGGQGGDEQYF. The CDR3 DNA reads TGTGCCTGGAGTGTGGGGGGGGGACAGGGGGGCGACGAGCAGTACTTC.

The chain carries TRBV9 and TRBJ2-1; D uncertain. Germline-derived CDR1 and CDR2 are SGDLS and YYNGEE. The CDR3 runs to 14 residues. Trimming removed 0 bases from V and 6 bases from J, with 10 bases in between. Here the CDR3 DNA reads TGTGCCAGCAGCGTAGTTGTCAGTTCCAATGAGCAGTTCTTC. Translated: CASSVVVSSNEQFF.

This clone was detected once. The chain carries TRBV6-6 and TRBJ1-1; D is unclear. The CDR3 has 14 amino acids. Germline V CDR1 and CDR2: MNHNY, SVGAGI (reference sequence). V lost 2 bases and J lost 0, with 7 bases in between. The CDR3 reads CASSYLGMNTEAFF. The CDR3 DNA follows: TGTGCCAGCAGTTACCTGGGGATGAACACTGAAGCTTTCTTT.

The chain joins TRBV7-2 to TRBJ2-1, with 9 bases fitting TRBD2. CDR1 is SGHTA, CDR2 FQGNSA, per germline. The CDR3 loop spans 16 amino acids. With V trimmed by 5 bases and J by 5 bases, 10 bases remained unmatched. CDR3 loop: CASSPYSGRLNNEQFF. CDR3 nucleotide sequence: TGTGCCAGCAGCCCTTACAGCGGGAGGTTAAACAATGAGCAGTTCTTC.

This chain links TRBV11-2 with TRBJ1-2; D remains ambiguous. The CDR3 covers 11 residues. Trimming left V 8 bases short and J 0 bases short, with 4 bases between. In germline, CDR1 is SGHAT, CDR2 FQNNGV. The CDR3 DNA reads as TGTGCCAGCGGGCCTAACTATGGCTACACCTTC. Protein product: CASGPNYGYTF.

This chain uses TRBV19 with TRBJ2-1; D not resolved. This CDR3 is 13 amino acids long. In germline, CDR1 is LNHDA, CDR2 SQIVND (reference sequence). V was cut by 3 bases and J by 3 bases, with 6 bases left in between. The CDR3 loop is CASSMNSYNEQFF. DNA for the CDR3: TGTGCCAGTAGTATGAACAGCTACAATGAGCAGTTCTTC.

V usage is TRBV9 and J usage is TRBJ2-2; a possible D gene is TRBD1 (5 bases). CDR3 size: 14 residues. Germline V CDR1 and CDR2: SGDLS, YYNGEE. The germline V and J ends were trimmed by 4 bases and 5 bases, with 12 bases remaining between them. The CDR3: CASSRTQRTGELFF. CDR3 coding DNA: TGTGCCAGCAGCCGGACACAACGAACCGGGGAGCTGTTTTTT.

About this clone itself: One end of the junction is discordant with germline, which a read error may explain. This chain uses TRBV5-1 with TRBJ2-1; D unresolved. Germline loops: CDR1 SGHRS, CDR2 YFSETQ. This CDR3 is 13 amino acids long. The CDR3, as DNA: TGCGCCAGCAGCGGGCTTTGGGGTAATGAGCAGCTCTTC. Residues: CASSGLWGNEQLF.

This chain connects TRBV5-1 to TRBJ2-7, with TRBD1 matching 7 bases. CDR1 and CDR2 (germline): SGHRS, YFSETQ. Trimming took 2 bases from V and 5 from J; bases not matched to a gene: 1. The CDR3 totals 12 residues. The CDR3 sequence is CASSLTGDEQYF. CDR3 coding DNA: TGCGCCAGCAGCTTAACAGGGGACGAGCAGTACTTC.

The rearrangement joins TRBV6-1 to TRBJ2-1; no definite D call. Trimming took off 6 bases at V and 2 bases at J, with 14 bases between the two ends. Germline CDR1 MNHNS, CDR2 SASEGT. CDR3 length: 15 residues. The CDR3 sequence: CASRFSVVTYNEQFF. The CDR3, as DNA: TGTGCCAGCAGATTTTCAGTAGTCACCTACAATGAGCAGTTCTTC.

V and J are TRBV28 and TRBJ1-1; D uncertain. Germline CDR1 and CDR2: MDHEN and SYDVKM. The ends were cut back, 9 bases at V and 1 base at J, with 9 bases in the middle. The CDR3 consists of 12 residues. As DNA, the CDR3 is TGTGCCAGTCTTTCAGGGAACACTGAAGCTTTCTTT. As protein: CASLSGNTEAFF.

This chain links TRBV5-6 with TRBJ2-7; D call uncertain. Germline values: CDR1 SGHDT, CDR2 YYEEEE. Trimming removed 2 bases at V and 4 bases at J, with 7 bases between. CDR3 length: 12 amino acids. CDR3 DNA: TGTGCCAGCAGCTTATCCGGATACGAGCAGTACTTC. Protein product: CASSLSGYEQYF.